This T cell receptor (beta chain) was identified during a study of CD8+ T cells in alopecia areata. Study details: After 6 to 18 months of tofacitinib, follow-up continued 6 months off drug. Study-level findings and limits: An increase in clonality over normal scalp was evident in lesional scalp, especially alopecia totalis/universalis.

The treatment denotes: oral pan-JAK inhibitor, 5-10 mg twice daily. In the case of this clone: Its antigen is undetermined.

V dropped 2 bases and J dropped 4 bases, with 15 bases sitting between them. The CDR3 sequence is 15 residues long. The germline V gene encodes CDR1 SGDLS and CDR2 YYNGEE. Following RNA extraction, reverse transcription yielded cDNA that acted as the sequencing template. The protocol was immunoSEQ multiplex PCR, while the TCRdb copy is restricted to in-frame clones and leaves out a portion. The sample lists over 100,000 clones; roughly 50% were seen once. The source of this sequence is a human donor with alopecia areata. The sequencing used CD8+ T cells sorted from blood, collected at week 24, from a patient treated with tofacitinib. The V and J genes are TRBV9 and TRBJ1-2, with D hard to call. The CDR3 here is CASSVGVGVGYGYTF. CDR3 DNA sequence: TGTGCCAGCAGCGTCGGAGTCGGGGTCGGCTATGGCTACACCTTC.